The 21 T cell receptor beta chains given below trace back to one sample, sequenced in a study of T cells in Graves' hyperthyroidism and ophthalmopathy. Amplification of TCR beta CDR3 regions was performed using RNA transcripts as template. A first-round RT-PCR of the TCR CDR3 used the HTBI primer set. MiXCR, applied by TCRdb to the multiplex PCR reads, yields one record per CDR3 protein. Of a few hundred thousand distinct CDR3 sequences listed, around 15% are singletons. Source material: blood. Receptors were obtained from a woman aged 18-29 years with Graves' hyperthyroidism.

This clonotype appeared many times. The V call is TRBV9, the J call TRBJ1-2; 9 bases map to TRBD1. Germline lookup yields CDR1 SGDLS and CDR2 YYNGEE. The CDR3 runs to 16 residues. After removal of 4 bases from V and 1 base from J, the junction contained 8 bases not matched to a gene. The CDR3 region is CASSRGQGSNNYGYTF. CDR3 bases: TGTGCCAGCAGCCGGGGACAGGGTAGTAATAACTATGGCTACACCTTC.

This clonotype came up once. The chain recombines TRBV13 with TRBJ2-2; 7 nucleotides agree with TRBD2. Germline V gives CDR1 PRHDT, CDR2 FYEKMQ (reference sequence). This CDR3 contains 14 residues. The V gene end was trimmed by 5 bases and the J gene end by 6 bases; junction bases not matched to a gene: 6. CDR3 amino acids: CASSGSGNAGELFF. CDR3 DNA sequence: TGTGCCAGCAGCGGGAGCGGGAATGCCGGGGAGCTGTTTTTT.

This clonotype showed up just a few times. The CDR3 protein is CASSPWDRSLSTPDTDTQYF. For the CDR3, the DNA is TGCGCCAGCAGCCCGTGGGACAGAAGTTTATCTACCCCGGACACAGATACGCAGTATTTT. The chain uses TRBV4-1 and TRBJ2-3; 7 bases agree with TRBD1. The CDR3 has 20 residues. CDR1 and CDR2 from the germline V gene are MGHRA and YSYEKL. Germline trimming cut 4 bases from V and 2 bases from J; bases unmatched to any gene: 21.

This clonotype was detected many times. The CDR3 DNA sequence: TGTGCCAGCAGTTTACCAGGTAGAGCCTACGAGCAGTACTTC. Translated: CASSLPGRAYEQYF. V is TRBV12-3 or TRBV12-4 and J is TRBJ2-7; D is undetermined. Trimming took 2 bases from V and 2 from J, leaving 10 bases between them. The CDR3 is 14 amino acids.

This clonotype has only a few counts. The chain recombines TRBV18 with TRBJ2-7, with 8 positions matching TRBD1. V dropped 3 bases and J dropped 6; count of bases not matched to a gene: 7. Germline V lookup: CDR1 KGHSH, CDR2 LQKENI. This CDR3 has 14 residues. The CDR3: CASSPRTGLSEQYF. Written as DNA, the CDR3 is TGTGCCAGCTCACCGCGGACAGGGTTGTCCGAGCAGTACTTC.

At least ten counts were recorded for this clonotype. This sequence joins TRBV7-3 and TRBJ2-2; unclear D gene. Between the trimmed V and J ends, which lost 4 bases and 5 bases, there was a span of 2 bases. Germline V gene lookup returns CDR1 SGHTA and CDR2 FQGTGA. This CDR3 has 11 amino acids. DNA for the CDR3: TGTGCCAGCAGCTCTACCGGGGAGCTGTTTTTT. Its translation is CASSSTGELFF.

This chain joins TRBV7-2 and TRBJ2-7, with no clear D. The CDR3 length is 11 residues. Trimming left V 6 bases short and J 6 bases short, with 9 bases between. The germline V gene encodes CDR1 SGHTA and CDR2 FQGNSA. The CDR3 coding sequence is TGTGCCAGCAGTCCCGGGCTCGAGCAGTACTTC. Protein product: CASSPGLEQYF.

The table lists this clonotype with many counts. Here the CDR3 DNA reads TGTGCCAGCGCGCTTGGAGGGGGCTTCACTGAAGCTTTCTTT. Its protein is CASALGGGFTEAFF. The chain carries TRBV2 and TRBJ1-1; 7 bases line up with TRBD1. J gave up 4 bases and V 8 bases, and 10 bases lay outside the gene matches. Germline V gene lookup returns CDR1 SNHLY and CDR2 FYNNEI. CDR3 length: 14 amino acids.

The rearrangement uses TRBV27 and TRBJ2-5; no clear D gene. This CDR3 has 14 residues. Trimming took off 5 bases at V and 3 bases at J, with 13 bases between the two ends. Germline CDR1 and CDR2: MNHEY and SMNVEV (reference sequence). The CDR3 protein is CASSPTLMEETQYF. CDR3 bases: TGTGCCAGCAGTCCCACCTTGATGGAAGAGACCCAGTACTTC.

The chain employs TRBV4-1 and TRBJ1-2; D unresolved. The CDR3 is 16 amino acids. Germline CDR1 and CDR2: MGHRA and YSYEKL. The V end lost 1 base, the J end lost 4 bases, and 16 bases lay between the germline ends. The CDR3 coding sequence is TGCGCCAGCAGCCAAGGAGACCGAGGTCTTGTCTATGGCTACACCTTC. It yields the protein CASSQGDRGLVYGYTF.

This clonotype appeared a few times. The rearrangement links TRBV5-4 to TRBJ1-4, with TRBD1 matching over 8 bases. V shed 2 bases and J 8 bases; nucleotides not matched to a gene: 8. The CDR3 length is 15 residues. Germline CDR1 SGHNT, CDR2 YYREEE (reference sequence). CDR3 sequence (DNA): TGTGCCAGCAGCTTCCAACAGGGGGGTGGAGAAAAACTGTTTTTT. The encoded protein is CASSFQQGGGEKLFF.

The chain joins TRBV19 to TRBJ2-1; 11 bases line up with TRBD2. V lost 3 bases, J lost 3 bases, and 16 bases stayed unmatched. Germline loops: CDR1 LNHDA, CDR2 SQIVND (reference sequence). This CDR3 has 20 amino acids. This CDR3 is CASSIPERTPSGRIYNEQFF. The DNA of the CDR3 is TGTGCCAGTAGTATCCCGGAACGGACTCCTAGCGGGAGGATCTACAATGAGCAGTTCTTC.

The chain combines TRBV6-2 or TRBV6-3 with TRBJ2-1; D is unresolved. Deletions cut 7 bases from V and 10 bases from J, with 20 bases between. The CDR3 runs to 14 residues. Per germline, CDR1 MNHEY and CDR2 SVGEGT. The DNA of the CDR3 is TGTGCCAGCAACTCCAAAACCCGTGAGGCCGAGCAGTTCTTC. It encodes CASNSKTREAEQFF.

The chain uses TRBV10-3 and TRBJ2-7; 13 bases align to TRBD2. From germline, CDR1 is ENHRY and CDR2 SYGVKD. This CDR3 comprises 15 residues. Losses at the gene ends were 2 bases for V and 5 bases for J; bases not matched to a gene: 3. The CDR3 nucleotides are TGTGCCATCAGTGAGCCGGGGACTAGCGGGAACGAGCAGTACTTC. It is translated as CAISEPGTSGNEQYF.

CDR3 amino acids: CASSLSKPPGQGTYEQYF. The CDR3 region has the DNA TGTGCCAGCAGTTTATCGAAACCGCCGGGACAGGGAACCTACGAGCAGTACTTC. The rearrangement links TRBV27 to TRBJ2-7; 9 bases agree with TRBD1. Germline-derived CDR1 and CDR2 are MNHEY and SMNVEV (reference sequence). This CDR3 comprises 18 residues. Germline trimming cut 0 bases from V and 2 bases from J; bases unmatched to any gene: 11.

The table lists this clonotype with many counts. The rearrangement uses TRBV7-8 and TRBJ1-1; no clear D. Looked up from germline, CDR1 is SGHVS and CDR2 is FQNEAQ. Trimming took 5 bases from V and 3 from J, leaving 10 bases between them. The CDR3 spans 13 residues. CDR3 DNA: TGTGCCAGCAGCATCTATCGGGACACTGAAGCTTTCTTT. Protein: CASSIYRDTEAFF.

This clonotype has a handful of counts. This chain uses TRBV3-1 with TRBJ2-7; weak D call: TRBD2 (6 bases). CDR1 is LGHDT and CDR2 is YNNKEL in the germline V gene (reference sequence). CDR3 length: 12 amino acids. V dropped 4 bases and J dropped 6 bases, with 10 bases sitting between them. CDR3 residues: CASSPGLSEQYF. Written as DNA, the CDR3 is TGTGCCAGCAGCCCGGGACTGTCCGAGCAGTACTTC.

This clonotype came up a few times. V usage is TRBV6-1 and J usage is TRBJ2-7; TRBD2 matches 12 bases. The CDR3 is 15 residues long. Germline V gene sequence: CDR1 MNHNS, CDR2 SASEGT. Germline trimming cut 6 bases from V and 3 bases from J; bases unmatched to any gene: 6. CDR3 sequence reads: CASREMTSGSYEQYF. CDR3 nucleotide sequence: TGTGCCAGCAGAGAGATGACTAGCGGGAGCTACGAGCAGTACTTC.

Ten or more counts support this clonotype. The gene calls are TRBV28 and TRBJ2-5, with D perhaps given as TRBD1 or TRBD2 (6 bases each). Germline V gives CDR1 MDHEN, CDR2 SYDVKM. Deletions cut 2 bases from V and 5 bases from J, with 12 bases between. There are 14 residues in the CDR3. The CDR3 DNA is TGTGCCAGCAGTTTACTAGGGGGGATTGAGACCCAGTACTTC. It translates to CASSLLGGIETQYF.

This clonotype was counted once. The gene calls are TRBV29-1 and TRBJ2-3; 11 bases map to TRBD2. Germline loops: CDR1 SQVTM, CDR2 ANQGSEA. The CDR3 runs 14 residues. The junction had 4 bases not matched to a gene; V was cut back by 8 bases and J by 0 bases. The CDR3 sequence is CSYTSGSSTDTQYF. CDR3 bases: TGCAGCTACACTAGCGGGAGTAGCACAGATACGCAGTATTTT.

A few counts support this clonotype. This chain uses TRBV25-1 with TRBJ2-3, with unresolved D. The germline gives CDR1 MGHDK, CDR2 SYGVNS. Trimming cost V 2 bases and J 3 bases, with 6 bases left between them. The CDR3 sequence is 13 residues long. The DNA of the CDR3 is TGTGCCAGCAGTGAACCAGCGACAGATACGCAGTATTTT. The encoded protein is CASSEPATDTQYF.